Sequencing of this TCR beta chain was carried out in a study of cytomegalovirus exposure and HLA in healthy donors. This PCR relied on a set of 60 Vbeta primers and 13 Jbeta primers. The repertoire was sequenced with immunoSEQ multiplex PCR; TCRdb's copy has only in-frame clones and lacks some. Among under 150,000 clones listed, nearly 80% were seen once. The source is a woman between 25 and 40 years old in good health and CMV-seropositive. Sequencing used PBMCs.

In DNA, the CDR3 is TGTGCCACCAGCTGGCGGGCTGGAAACACCATATATTTT. It encodes CATSWRAGNTIYF. The chain employs TRBV15 and TRBJ1-3; D is unresolved. V lost 5 bases and J 2 bases, leaving 7 bases between the germline ends. Germline CDR1 LNHNV, CDR2 YYDKDF (reference sequence). The CDR3 contains 13 residues.